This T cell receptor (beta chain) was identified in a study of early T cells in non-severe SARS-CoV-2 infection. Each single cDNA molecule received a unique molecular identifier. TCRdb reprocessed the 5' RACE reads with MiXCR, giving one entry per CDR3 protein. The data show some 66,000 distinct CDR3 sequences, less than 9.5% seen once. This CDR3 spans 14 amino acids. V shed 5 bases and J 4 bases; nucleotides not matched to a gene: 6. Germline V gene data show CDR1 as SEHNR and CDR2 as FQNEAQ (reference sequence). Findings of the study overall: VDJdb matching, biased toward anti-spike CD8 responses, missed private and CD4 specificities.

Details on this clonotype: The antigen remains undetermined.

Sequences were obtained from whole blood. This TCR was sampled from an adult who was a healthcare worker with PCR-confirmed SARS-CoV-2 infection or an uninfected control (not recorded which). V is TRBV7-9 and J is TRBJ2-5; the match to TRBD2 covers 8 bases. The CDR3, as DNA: TGTGCCAGCAGCGAGGGACTAGGGGGAGAGACCCAGTACTTC. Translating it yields CASSEGLGGETQYF.